What follows are 22 T cell receptor beta chains derived from one specimen sequenced in a study of cytomegalovirus exposure and HLA in healthy donors (dated by TCRdb to about 2017). Library creation used the immunoSEQ multiplex PCR assay. For the multiplex PCR, a mixture combining 60 forward primers for TCR Vbeta segments and 13 reverse primers for TCR Jbeta segments was used. Entries here come from immuneACCESS through TCRdb and include only in-frame sequences with V and J called. Some clones fail to appear in such tables; in the studies checked, an unresolved V gene covers under half of the shortfall, and the cause of the remainder is unknown. This sample comprises about 180,000 clones, approximately 80% of them detected only once. Clones ranked in the top ten supply 1.4% of the sample. What was sequenced was PBMCs. The receptors derive from a girl aged 10-17 years in good health and CMV-seropositive.

V usage is TRBV29-1 and J usage is TRBJ1-2; TRBD1 matches 7 bases. The junction had 7 bases not matched to a gene; V was cut back by 7 bases and J by 8 bases. The CDR3 spans 11 residues. The germline V gene has CDR1 SQVTM and CDR2 ANQGSEA. For the CDR3, the DNA is TGCAGCGCCCCGGGACAGAGGGGCTACACCTTC. Translating it yields CSAPGQRGYTF.

This chain joins TRBV28 and TRBJ1-5; 7 bases map to TRBD1. The CDR3 has 13 amino acids. The V segment lost 6 bases and the J segment 6 bases; nucleotides outside the gene matches: 5. Germline loops: CDR1 MDHEN, CDR2 SYDVKM. This chain's CDR3 is CASRGGWGQPQHF. As DNA, the CDR3 is TGTGCCAGCAGAGGGGGCTGGGGTCAGCCCCAGCATTTT.

The V and J genes are TRBV28 and TRBJ2-3; 11 bases agree with TRBD2. Per germline, CDR1 MDHEN and CDR2 SYDVKM. The J segment lost 2 bases and the V segment lost 5 bases, leaving 6 bases of the junction unmatched. CDR3 size: 16 residues. The CDR3 protein is CASSDLAGGFTDTQYF. CDR3 bases: TGTGCCAGCAGTGATTTAGCGGGAGGGTTCACAGATACGCAGTATTTT.

The chain is built from TRBV27 and TRBJ1-1; D gene ambiguous. The CDR3 contains 15 residues. V shed 1 base and J shed 0 bases, with 9 bases lying between them. Germline-derived CDR1 and CDR2 are MNHEY and SMNVEV (reference sequence). The CDR3 nucleotides are TGTGCCAGCAGTTTATATCGGGGATTGAACACTGAAGCTTTCTTT. Translating it yields CASSLYRGLNTEAFF.

The CDR3 DNA sequence: TGCAGCGGAGACAGGGGGCCGGCCACTGAAGCTTTCTTT. Its protein is CSGDRGPATEAFF. The chain combines TRBV29-1 with TRBJ1-1; 10 nucleotides match TRBD1. This CDR3 is 13 amino acids long. V trimming: 7 bases; J trimming: 4 bases; junction bases outside the gene matches: 6. Germline V gives CDR1 SQVTM, CDR2 ANQGSEA.

This chain joins TRBV29-1 and TRBJ2-2, with 12 bases matching TRBD2. The V gene's germline CDR1 is SQVTM and CDR2 ANQGSEA. The CDR3 runs 16 residues. V lost 4 bases, J lost 2 bases, and 5 bases stayed unmatched. This CDR3 is CSVVGTSGPNTGELFF. The CDR3 nucleotides read TGCAGCGTTGTGGGGACTAGCGGGCCAAACACCGGGGAGCTGTTTTTT.

The J gene is TRBJ1-1, the V gene TRBV4-1; D gene ambiguous. This CDR3 is 13 amino acids long. The ends were cut back, 5 bases at V and 4 bases at J, with 11 bases in the middle. Looked up from germline, CDR1 is MGHRA and CDR2 is YSYEKL. CDR3 nucleotide sequence: TGCGCCAGCAGCAAACTAGTACCCACTGAAGCTTTCTTT. This codes for CASSKLVPTEAFF.

V is TRBV6-5 and J is TRBJ1-2; D possibly corresponds to TRBD1 (5 bases). V was pared by 4 bases and J by 2 bases, with 8 bases between. This CDR3 is built from 13 residues. Germline V CDR1 and CDR2: MNHEY, SVGAGI. CDR3 amino acids: CASSLDRNYGYTF. The CDR3 DNA follows: TGTGCCAGCAGTTTAGACAGAAACTATGGCTACACCTTC.

The chain is built from TRBV19 and TRBJ1-2; D is unclear. V lost 6 bases and J lost 4, with 15 bases in between. Germline assignment: CDR1 LNHDA and CDR2 SQIVND (reference sequence). The CDR3 is made up of 14 amino acids. CDR3 nucleotide sequence: TGTGCCAGTAGGGCCCCCTCTTCTTTCTATGGCTACACCTTC. It yields the protein CASRAPSSFYGYTF. The full variable domain, completed using reference TRBV19 and TRBJ1-2, is DGGITQSPKYLFRKEGQNVTLSCEQNLNHDAMYWYRQDPGQGLRLIYYSQIVNDFQKGDIAEGYSVSREKKESFPLTVTSAQKNPTAFYLCASRAPSSFYGYTFGSGTRLTVV.

V gene TRBV7-2 combines with J gene TRBJ1-5; D is ambiguous. The CDR3 sequence is 12 residues long. V was clipped by 1 base and J by 6 bases, with 4 bases between them. CDR1 is SGHTA and CDR2 is FQGNSA in the germline V gene. DNA of the CDR3: TGTGCCAGCAGCTTAGGAGTTCAGCCCCAGCATTTT. The encoded protein is CASSLGVQPQHF.

The rearrangement joins TRBV6-5 to TRBJ1-1; 7 bases agree with TRBD1. Germline V gene lookup returns CDR1 MNHEY and CDR2 SVGAGI. The CDR3 spans 15 residues. J lost 0 bases, V lost 2 bases, and 3 bases had no gene match. The chain's CDR3 is CASSYGQAMNTEAFF. CDR3 DNA: TGTGCCAGCAGTTACGGACAGGCTATGAACACTGAAGCTTTCTTT.

V usage is TRBV29-1 and J usage is TRBJ2-1, with a weak D call TRBD2 (5 bases). The CDR3 length is 15 residues. V dropped 1 base and J dropped 2 bases, with 12 bases sitting between them. Germline CDR1 SQVTM, CDR2 ANQGSEA. The CDR3 loop reads CSVEAPSGTYNEQFF. CDR3 nucleotides: TGCAGCGTTGAAGCGCCCAGCGGTACCTACAATGAGCAGTTCTTC.

This chain links TRBV5-5 with TRBJ2-3; 12 positions match TRBD2. This CDR3 comprises 16 residues. Losses at the gene ends were 3 bases for V and 5 bases for J; bases not matched to a gene: 7. Per the germline V gene, CDR1 is SGHKS and CDR2 is YYEKEE (reference sequence). The CDR3 region has the DNA TGTGCCAGCAGCTACTCTAGCGGGAGGGCAGGAGATACGCAGTATTTT. Protein: CASSYSSGRAGDTQYF.

The rearrangement links TRBV29-1 to TRBJ1-5; D unclear. Trimming cost V 4 bases and J 2 bases, with 9 bases left between them. Germline CDR1 SQVTM, CDR2 ANQGSEA. The CDR3 sequence is 13 residues long. The CDR3 region is CSVAGIGNQPQHF. The CDR3 nucleotides read TGCAGCGTTGCGGGGATAGGCAATCAGCCCCAGCATTTT.

This chain uses TRBV19 with TRBJ2-3; 9 nucleotides align to TRBD2. The CDR3 runs to 21 residues. Looked up from germline, CDR1 is LNHDA and CDR2 is SQIVND (reference sequence). The J segment lost 0 bases and the V segment lost 3 bases, leaving 19 bases of the junction unmatched. CDR3 DNA: TGTGCCAGTAGTATTATGGTTGGGCTAGCGGGAAGCTATACAAGCACAGATACGCAGTATTTT. Amino acid sequence: CASSIMVGLAGSYTSTDTQYF.

This clone showed up just once. The V and J genes are TRBV23-1 and TRBJ1-2; D unclear. TRBV23-1 is given ORF status, its function remaining uncertain. There are 16 residues in the CDR3. With 0 bases removed from V and 3 bases from J, the gap between germline ends came to 14 bases. The CDR3 DNA sequence: TGCGCCAGCAGTCAATCTGGCGAGGGCGTCCACTATGGCTACACCTTC. It yields the protein CASSQSGEGVHYGYTF.

Here the CDR3 reads CASSLFLGPLGTEAFF. CDR3 nucleotide sequence: TGTGCCAGCAGCTTGTTCCTGGGCCCGTTGGGCACTGAAGCTTTCTTT. V and J are TRBV5-6 and TRBJ1-1; no reliable D call. The V gene's germline CDR1 is SGHDT and CDR2 YYEEEE. V was pared by 1 base and J by 4 bases, with 17 bases between. The CDR3 sequence is 16 residues long.

The chain recombines TRBV7-9 with TRBJ2-2; 7 positions match TRBD2. The CDR3 totals 16 residues. Germline V gene lookup returns CDR1 SEHNR and CDR2 FQNEAQ (reference sequence). After removal of 4 bases from V and 2 bases from J, the junction contained 7 bases not matched to a gene. In DNA, the CDR3 is TGTGCCAGCAGCTCTCCCCGGGGGGAAAACACCGGGGAGCTGTTTTTT. This translates into CASSSPRGENTGELFF.

The chain joins TRBV11-2 to TRBJ2-6, with D maybe TRBD1 (6 bases). This CDR3 comprises 19 residues. Germline values: CDR1 SGHAT, CDR2 FQNNGV. The germline V and J ends were trimmed by 2 bases and 0 bases, with 17 bases remaining between them. The CDR3 loop reads CASSLMLDSFYSGANVLTF. In DNA, the CDR3 is TGTGCCAGCAGCTTAATGTTGGACAGCTTTTACTCTGGGGCCAACGTCCTGACTTTC.

The gene calls are TRBV7-3 and TRBJ2-3, with 11 bases that match TRBD2. Germline CDR1 SGHTA, CDR2 FQGTGA. This CDR3 has 18 residues. J gave up 0 bases and V 5 bases, and 10 bases lay outside the gene matches. CDR3 nucleotides: TGTGCCAGCAGCGCGACTAGCGGGATGTACGCTAGCACAGATACGCAGTATTTT. It encodes CASSATSGMYASTDTQYF. The variable domain in full, completed from reference TRBV7-3 and TRBJ2-3, reads GAGVSQTPSNKVTEKGKYVELRCDPISGHTALYWYRQSLGQGPEFLIYFQGTGAADDSGLPNDRFFAVRPEGSVSTLKIQRTERGDSAVYLCASSATSGMYASTDTQYFGPGTRLTVL.

This chain connects TRBV29-1 to TRBJ2-1, with 8 bases identical to TRBD1. CDR1 and CDR2 from the germline V gene are SQVTM and ANQGSEA. V was clipped by 6 bases and J by 9 bases; unmatched bases: 7. The CDR3 is made up of 12 amino acids. For the CDR3, the DNA is TGCAGCGTAGAACAGGGGGGTGGTGAGCAGTTCTTC. Residues: CSVEQGGGEQFF.

The chain carries TRBV19 and TRBJ2-5, with D possibly matching TRBD2 (6 bases). The V and J ends lost 3 bases and 0 bases respectively, with 8 bases between them. Germline assignment: CDR1 LNHDA and CDR2 SQIVND (reference sequence). The CDR3 is made up of 14 amino acids. This chain's CDR3 is CASSIWGDQETQYF. CDR3 coding DNA: TGTGCCAGTAGTATCTGGGGGGACCAAGAGACCCAGTACTTC.